The rows below give T cell receptor beta chains drawn from one sample of a study of vaccination effects on CD4 cells after COVID-19. Their specific antigens are unknown. The protocol was immunoSEQ multiplex PCR, while the TCRdb copy is restricted to in-frame clones and leaves out a portion. The sample consists of about 27,000 clones, around 75% of them appearing once. Specimen: CD4+ T cells from PBMCs cultured with HCoV-NL63 spike peptides, collected before COVID-19 vaccination. These receptors all come from a human donor who received a COVID-19 vaccine. Each CDR3 is given with its conserved first and last residue. The D gene is left open where the match is weak. Part of the rows lack a size; the others show once, few, many or a class for expanded clones.

d_gene	v_gene	j_gene	abundance	CDR3nt	CDR3aa
.	TRBV19	TRBJ2-7	.	TGTGCCAGTAGTATCGTGGCCTCTGGGGTCTACGAGCAGTACTTC	CASSIVASGVYEQYF
.	TRBV24-1	TRBJ2-3	.	TGTGCCACCAGTGACCCATCCCCCCGGGTTGGCACAGATACGCAGTATTTT	CATSDPSPRVGTDTQYF
.	TRBV6-6	TRBJ1-4	once	TGTGCCAGCAGTTCCAGTCAGGGGCTGGGTGAAAAACTGTTTTTT	CASSSSQGLGEKLFF
.	TRBV4-1	TRBJ1-4	few	TGCGCCAGCAGGGGGACTCGAAGTAAAAAACTGTTTTTT	CASRGTRSKKLFF
TRBD2	TRBV3-1/TRBV3-2	TRBJ2-3	once	TGTGCCAGCAGCCAAGCCCAAGCGGGGACAGATACGCAGTATTTT	CASSQAQAGTDTQYF
.	TRBV11-1	TRBJ1-3	.	TGTGCCAGCAGCTTAGATGAGGGCAGAGGAAACACCATATATTTT	CASSLDEGRGNTIYF
.	TRBV4-1	TRBJ1-5	.	TGCGCCAGCAGCCAAGGGAGGGGTCCTTATAGCAATCAGCCCCAGCATTTT	CASSQGRGPYSNQPQHF
TRBD2	TRBV6-6	TRBJ2-1	few	TGTGCCAGCGGACTAGCGGACTACAATGAGCAGTTCTTC	CASGLADYNEQFF
.	TRBV14	TRBJ2-1	.	TGTGCCAGCAGCACTCACAATGAGCAGTTCTTC	CASSTHNEQFF
.	TRBV7-2	TRBJ2-7	.	TGTGCCAGCAGCTTAATGGCAGGCCTCTCCTACGAGCAGTACTTC	CASSLMAGLSYEQYF
TRBD1	TRBV11-2	TRBJ2-1	.	TGTGCCAGCAGCTCTCCTAGACAGGGCTATGAGCAGTTCTTC	CASSSPRQGYEQFF
.	TRBV2	TRBJ2-2	.	TGTGCCAGCAGACTCCAGCCAAACATTAACACCGGGGAGCTGTTTTTT	CASRLQPNINTGELFF
TRBD1	TRBV18	TRBJ1-2	.	TGTGCCAGCTCACCCCTCCGGGCAACCGGGACAGCCTATGGCTACACCTTC	CASSPLRATGTAYGYTF
.	TRBV7-9	TRBJ2-7	.	TGTGCCAGCAGCCCCCGGAGGGGCGGAATCTACGAGCAGTACTTC	CASSPRRGGIYEQYF
TRBD2	TRBV28	TRBJ2-7	once	TGTGCCAGCAGCCGACCTAGCGGGAGGGTTCACGAGCAGTACTTC	CASSRPSGRVHEQYF
.	TRBV28	TRBJ2-3	.	TGTGCCAGCAGTCCCCTAGCGTATGAAGATACGCAGTATTTT	CASSPLAYEDTQYF
.	TRBV23-1	TRBJ1-5	.	TGCGCCAGCAGTCAATCCCGGCCTAGCAATCAGCCCCAGCATTTT	CASSQSRPSNQPQHF
.	TRBV11-1	TRBJ1-2	.	TGTGCCAGCAGCTTAACCGACGGACGCTATGGCTACACCTTC	CASSLTDGRYGYTF
TRBD1	TRBV5-1	TRBJ1-5	.	TGCGCCAGCAGCCCGGGACAGGGTAACAATCAGCCCCAGCATTTT	CASSPGQGNNQPQHF
.	TRBV9	TRBJ1-2	.	TGTGCCAGCAGCGTAGACTCAGGGACATATGGCTACACCTTC	CASSVDSGTYGYTF
TRBD2	TRBV30	TRBJ2-3	.	TGTGCCTGGGGACTAGCGGGTAATACGCAGTATTTT	CAWGLAGNTQYF
.	TRBV28	TRBJ2-5	.	TGTGCCAGCAGTTTATTGGGTCGCATTAAAGAGACCCAGTACTTC	CASSLLGRIKETQYF
.	TRBV5-5	TRBJ1-2	.	TGTGCCAGCAGCTTGGAACAGGTGACCGGGTATGGCTACACCTTC	CASSLEQVTGYGYTF
TRBD2	TRBV9	TRBJ2-2	.	TGTGCCAGCAGCGTAGGAGCGGGGGGACCCACCGGGGAGCTGTTTTTT	CASSVGAGGPTGELFF
.	TRBV7-2	TRBJ2-1	.	TGTGCCAGCAGCCCCAAGGGGGGCAGGGTCAATGAGCAGTTCTTC	CASSPKGGRVNEQFF
.	TRBV7-8	TRBJ2-1	.	TGTGCCAGCAGCTTAGAAGGCGGGGGCCTGAATCAGCAGTTCTTC	CASSLEGGGLNQQFF
.	TRBV7-2	TRBJ1-5	.	TGTGCCAGCAGCTTAGATGAGGGTGTTTATGGCAATCAGCCCCAGCATTTT	CASSLDEGVYGNQPQHF
TRBD1	TRBV7-8	TRBJ1-6	.	TGTGCCAGCAGCTCCCGGGACAGGTTTTCGGAGTCACCCCTCCACTTT	CASSSRDRFSESPLHF
TRBD1	TRBV5-1	TRBJ1-1	many	TGCGCCAGCAGCGGACAGGGTTTGCACACTGAAGCTTTCTTT	CASSGQGLHTEAFF
.	TRBV18	TRBJ1-2	.	TGTGCCAGCTCACCTGTTCTCACAGGGAGGCCCAACTATGGCTACACCTTC	CASSPVLTGRPNYGYTF
TRBD2	TRBV27	TRBJ2-2	few	TGTGCCAGCAGGGGACTAGCCGGTACAGGGGAGCTGTTTTTT	CASRGLAGTGELFF
TRBD2	TRBV6-2/TRBV6-3	TRBJ2-3	.	TGTGCCAGCAGTTCTAGCGGACGCACAGATACGCAGTATTTT	CASSSSGRTDTQYF
.	TRBV5-1	TRBJ2-5	.	TGCGCCAGCAGCCGCCAAGAGACCCAGTACTTC	CASSRQETQYF
TRBD2	TRBV10-3	TRBJ2-7	.	TGTGCCATCAGCTCCCCGTCTAGCGGGAGTTACGAGCAGTACTTC	CAISSPSSGSYEQYF
.	TRBV3-1/TRBV3-2	TRBJ2-2	.	TGTGCCAGCAGCCAGGCCCCCGGGGGCAGAGTCACCGGGGAGCTGTTTTTT	CASSQAPGGRVTGELFF
TRBD1	TRBV5-6	TRBJ1-3	.	TGTGCCAGCAGCTACAGGGGTAGCTCTGGAAACACCATATATTTT	CASSYRGSSGNTIYF
.	TRBV18	TRBJ1-1	.	TGTGCCAGCTCGGCCGCTCGCACTGAAGCTTTCTTT	CASSAARTEAFF
.	TRBV18	TRBJ2-5	.	TGTGCCAGCTCACCAAAGTCCGGAACCTTCCAAGAGACCCAGTACTTC	CASSPKSGTFQETQYF
.	TRBV3-1/TRBV3-2	TRBJ1-1	.	TGTGCCAGCAGCGACAGATTTGGGGGACTGAGCCCTGAAGCTTTCTTT	CASSDRFGGLSPEAFF
TRBD2	TRBV4-1	TRBJ2-7	.	TGCGCCAGCAGCTTCCGGTTTGGACTAGCGGACTCCTACGAGCAGTACTTC	CASSFRFGLADSYEQYF
TRBD2	TRBV19	TRBJ2-7	.	TGTGCCAGTAGTATCCGGGCTAGCGGGGGGTCGTACGAGCAGTACTTC	CASSIRASGGSYEQYF
TRBD1	TRBV19	TRBJ1-2	.	TGTGCCAGTAGTAGGGGACAGGAACCCCTACATGGCTACACCTTC	CASSRGQEPLHGYTF
.	TRBV19	TRBJ2-3	.	TGTGCCAGTAGTGGGGCAGCACAGATACTCCAGTATTTT	CASSGAAQILQYF
.	TRBV9	TRBJ1-5	.	TGTGCCAGCAGCGTACATCCTGATCAGCCCCAGCATTTT	CASSVHPDQPQHF
.	TRBV7-2	TRBJ2-1	.	TGTGCCAGCAGCTTAGGGCTTCCGTCGTTCGGATACAATGAGCAGTTCTTC	CASSLGLPSFGYNEQFF
.	TRBV7-9	TRBJ1-6	.	TGTGCCAGCAGCAGGGACTGGGACTATTCACCCCTCCACTTT	CASSRDWDYSPLHF
.	TRBV15	TRBJ2-5	.	TGTGCCACCAGCAGAGATCGGACAGTTCAAGAGACCCAGTACTTC	CATSRDRTVQETQYF
TRBD2	TRBV5-4	TRBJ2-4	.	TGTGCCAGCAGCACCCGGACTAGCGGCGAAAACATTCAGTACTTC	CASSTRTSGENIQYF
TRBD1	TRBV27	TRBJ1-6	few	TGTGCCAGCAGTTCGGGACAGGTTTATAATTCACCCCTCCACTTT	CASSSGQVYNSPLHF
.	TRBV27	TRBJ2-3	.	TGTGCCAGTTACTCGGGACTTTCAGATACGCAGTATTTT	CASYSGLSDTQYF
.	TRBV28	TRBJ1-2	few	TGTGCCAGCAGTTTATCGACAGCTTATGGCTACACCTTC	CASSLSTAYGYTF
.	TRBV7-2	TRBJ1-2	.	TGTGCCAGCAGCCCGGCAGGCGGTGTTTATGACTACACCTTC	CASSPAGGVYDYTF
TRBD2	TRBV6-6	TRBJ2-7	few	TGTGCCACCCGGCGGGAGAGCTCCTACGAGCAGTACTTC	CATRRESSYEQYF
.	TRBV10-3	TRBJ1-1	.	TGTGCCATCAGTGACACCCCAGGCGTGAACACTGAAGCTTTCTTT	CAISDTPGVNTEAFF
.	TRBV2	TRBJ1-1	once	TGTGCCAGCACCCCGGCAGGGCTGAACACTGAAGCTTTCTTT	CASTPAGLNTEAFF
TRBD2	TRBV2	TRBJ2-3	once	TGTGCCAGCAGTGAGGGCGGGAGGTTTGCAGATACGCAGTATTTT	CASSEGGRFADTQYF
.	TRBV28	TRBJ1-2	.	TGTGCCAGCGGACTGTACCGGGACAACTATGGCTACACCTTC	CASGLYRDNYGYTF